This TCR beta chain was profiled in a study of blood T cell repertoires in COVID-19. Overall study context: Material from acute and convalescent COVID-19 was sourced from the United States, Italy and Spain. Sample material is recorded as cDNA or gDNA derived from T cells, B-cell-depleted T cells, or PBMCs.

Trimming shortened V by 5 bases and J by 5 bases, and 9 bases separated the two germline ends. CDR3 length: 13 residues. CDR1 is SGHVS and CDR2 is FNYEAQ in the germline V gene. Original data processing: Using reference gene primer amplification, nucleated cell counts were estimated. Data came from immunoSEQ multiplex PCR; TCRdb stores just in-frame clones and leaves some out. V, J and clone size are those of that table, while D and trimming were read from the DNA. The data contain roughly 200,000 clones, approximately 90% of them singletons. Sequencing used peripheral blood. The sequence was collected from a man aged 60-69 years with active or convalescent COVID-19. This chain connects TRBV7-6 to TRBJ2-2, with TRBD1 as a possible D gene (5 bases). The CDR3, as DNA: TGTGCCAGCAGCCGTACAGGTACCGGGGAGCTGTTTTTT. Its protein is CASSRTGTGELFF.